These 4 T cell receptor beta chains originate from one sample sequenced in a study of cytotoxic CD8 clonotypes in ibrutinib-treated CLL. The assay was immunoSEQ multiplex PCR, and TCRdb's table has in-frame clones only and misses some. The repertoire consists of around 150,000 clones, with 65% to 85% occurring once and the leading ten covering approximately 7.6%. The sample consisted of PBMCs, taken after 36 months of ibrutinib treatment. The source of these receptors is a human donor with chronic lymphocytic leukemia.

This clone came up many times. This chain links TRBV11-1 with TRBJ2-7; 9 bases map to TRBD2. Germline trimming cut 3 bases from V and 3 bases from J; bases unmatched to any gene: 3. This CDR3 has 14 residues. Germline assignment: CDR1 SGHAT and CDR2 FQDESV (reference sequence). CDR3 DNA sequence: TGTGCCAGCAGCTTCGCTAGCGGGGACTACGAGCAGTACTTC. This encodes CASSFASGDYEQYF.

This clone was found a few times. The chain is built from TRBV2 and TRBJ1-5; unclear D gene. The length of the CDR3 is 14 residues. Per the germline V gene, CDR1 is SNHLY and CDR2 is FYNNEI. Trimming took 5 bases from V and 0 from J, leaving 8 bases between them. Here the CDR3 reads CASSRSNSNQPQHF. CDR3 in DNA: TGTGCCAGCAGTCGGTCGAATAGCAATCAGCCCCAGCATTTT.

The rearrangement links TRBV10-1 to TRBJ1-3, with D hard to call. Between the trimmed V and J ends, which lost 0 bases and 3 bases, there was a span of 3 bases. Germline values: CDR1 WNHNN, CDR2 SYGVQD (reference sequence). This CDR3 has 13 amino acids. CDR3 DNA sequence: TGCGCCAGCAGTGAGTCAGTTGGAAACACCATATATTTT. It specifies CASSESVGNTIYF.

CDR3 loop: CASSGGATSGSYEQYF. The DNA for the CDR3 is TGTGCCAGCAGCGGGGGCGCGACTAGCGGGAGCTACGAGCAGTACTTC. V gene TRBV13 combines with J gene TRBJ2-7, with 12 positions matching TRBD2. V shed 5 bases and J 3 bases; nucleotides not matched to a gene: 8. The length of the CDR3 is 16 residues. Germline values: CDR1 PRHDT, CDR2 FYEKMQ (reference sequence). The full variable domain, in which reference TRBV13 and TRBJ2-7 provide the parts outside the CDR3, is AAGVIQSPRHLIKEKRETATLKCYPIPRHDTVYWYQQGPGQDPQFLISFYEKMQSDKGSIPDRFSAQQFSDYHSELNMSSLELGDSALYFCASSGGATSGSYEQYFGPGTRLTVT.